This paragraph covers one TCR beta chain sequence. Its antigen specificity is not known. Base qualities are not provided; no much larger clone lies one nucleotide away. Other DNA sequences within the sample encode an identical CDR3. The CDR3 holds 15 amino acids from the cysteine to the phenylalanine. Only CDR3 DNA is held: 45 bases, read in frame from base 1. CDR1 and CDR2 were assigned from the germline V gene as MNHEY and SVGAGI. V lost 8 bases and J lost 4 bases, and the count of bases not matched to a germline gene is 6. This sample was taken from a study of blood T cell repertoires in COVID-19 (dated by TCRdb to 2018 to 2020). Turning to the overall study: Samples covering the acute and convalescent phases of COVID-19 were provided by collaborators in the United States, Italy and Spain. The prospective study material was composed of cDNA or gDNA derived from T cells, B-cell-depleted T cells, or PBMCs. The dataset comprised deeply sampled blood TCRbeta repertoires from subjects exposed to, actively infected with, or recovered from COVID-19. The repertoires were released in a freely available public database intended as a resource for research on the immune response to SARS-CoV-2. Samples came from the ongoing ImmuneRACE study (first 160 participants) plus 1,254 subjects from 6 global collaborators. The sample metadata nearly always contained a de-identified subject ID, COVID-19 status, age in years and sex. Where HLA class I and class II types were available, the types were taken from metadata supplied by the sample provider, not from assay-based typing.

Study-wide conclusions, independent of this receptor: Clinical and demographic metadata were provided uncurated, with the amount varying by source and participant.

In the prospective study, participants were roughly 18 to 90 years old, resided in about two dozen geographic areas of the United States, and were enrolled through a virtual design. Cohort assignment in the prospective study relied on participant-reported clinical history from a screening survey and a study questionnaire. Recovered participants in ImmuneRACE Cohort 3 were defined by two consecutive negative NP/OP PCR tests, clearance by a healthcare professional, or resolution of symptoms. In the prospective study, mobile phlebotomists collected whole blood, serum and a nasopharyngeal or oropharyngeal swab from each participant. Participants in the prospective study had the option to provide additional blood draws and questionnaires over a roughly 2-month period. Before DNA extraction, blood samples from the prospective study were shipped at room temperature or frozen. The immunoSEQ Assay, a bias-controlled multiplex PCR, was used to amplify TCRbeta CDR3 regions from genomic DNA. As for the original processing: The number of nucleated cells in each sample was estimated by amplification of reference gene primers within the assay. Sequence reads were collapsed and filtered to measure the absolute abundance of every unique TCRbeta CDR3 rearrangement. For each sample, productive Simpson clonality was calculated as the square root of Simpson's diversity index across productive rearrangements. TCRdb took over this immuneACCESS table, retaining in-frame rearrangements with V and J assigned. Such tables are incomplete; in checked studies, under half of the missing clones stem from an unresolved V gene, and the remainder is unexplained. V and J calls plus clone size are reproduced from that table; the DNA served to infer D and trimming. Recorded for this sample are 150,000 to 250,000 clones; 82% of them occurred a single time. The biggest ten clones account for roughly 10% of the sample.

The V gene is TRBV6-5 and the J gene is TRBJ2-3; TRBD2 agrees with 13 junctional bases. Sequenced input: PBMCs or T cells enriched from blood (not recorded which). This TCR was recovered from a man in his forties who had recovered from COVID-19. The CDR3 region: CASRRLAGGSDTQYF. The DNA is as follows: TGTGCCAGCCGGAGACTAGCGGGAGGCTCAGATACGCAGTATTTT.